This TCR beta chain was captured by sequencing in a study of T cell responses to AZD1222 COVID-19 vaccine. General observations from the study: Spike-spanning, vaccine-associated CD4 TCRs were dominant at 160-218 and 743-854. Close to half of all spike-specific TCRs reportedly target regions of the variants that are unmutated. White British donors predominated, females outnumbered males, and clonal diversity was possibly underestimated.

The method was immunoSEQ multiplex PCR; TCRdb's version includes in-frame clones alone and lacks a portion of them. The repertoire holds about 55,000 clones, with about 80% as singletons. Pooled in the analysis were second doses at about 4 or about 12 weeks. This CDR3 region has 15 residues. CDR1 is MNHEY and CDR2 is SVGAGI in the germline V gene. V lost 0 bases to trimming and J lost 5 bases, with 11 bases between them. As concerns this clone: What it binds is not known.

This specimen was peripheral blood, taken 28 days after the second AZD1222 dose. The rearrangement joins TRBV6-5 to TRBJ1-3; D ambiguous. The TCR originated in an adult who received the AZD1222 COVID-19 vaccine. The CDR3 region is CASSYSTVLRNTIYF. The DNA of the CDR3 is TGTGCCAGCAGTTACTCCACGGTTCTCCGAAACACCATATATTTT.